These T cell receptor beta chains were read from a single sample in a study of T-cell memory formation after mild COVID-19. TCRdb reprocessed the 5' RACE reads via MiXCR and lists one record per CDR3 protein. This table has fewer than 350,000 distinct CDR3 sequences, roughly 15% appearing once. Sequencing was carried out using PBMCs or a T cell subset sorted from them (not recorded which). The receptors derive from a man younger than 30 who had mild COVID-19 (a few samples of this study predate the infection). Cell type and time point are not known. Each CDR3 is given with its conserved first and last residue. A D gene is named only where the DNA matches it firmly. Size is omitted from some rows. Given values are once, few, many or a class for expanded clones.

D gene,clone size,V gene,J gene,CDR3 protein
NA,few,TRBV27,TRBJ1-1,CASSLSGPSRAFF
NA,NA,TRBV7-8,TRBJ2-3,CASSRGRDPRYTQYF
NA,few,TRBV5-1,TRBJ2-5,CASSAALQGQETQYF
NA,few,TRBV10-3,TRBJ1-1,CAISESGERNTEAFF
TRBD1,many,TRBV5-1,TRBJ2-3,CASSADRGTDTQYF
TRBD1,few,TRBV6-2/TRBV6-3,TRBJ2-7,CASRLTGTALLEQYF
TRBD1,NA,TRBV7-9,TRBJ2-5,CASSVLTGRETQYF
TRBD1,many,TRBV20-1,TRBJ2-3,CSANRGLGTDTQYF
NA,many,TRBV11-2,TRBJ2-1,CASSPHRDEQFF
NA,few,TRBV5-1,TRBJ2-2,CASSPQGQGNPGELFF
NA,NA,TRBV25-1,TRBJ1-3,CASGGNTIYF
NA,few,TRBV6-2/TRBV6-3,TRBJ2-2,CASSFAGWRELFF
NA,NA,TRBV10-1,TRBJ1-4,CASSESDKGDIGKLFF
NA,few,TRBV20-1,TRBJ1-2,CSARDRGGHGYTF
TRBD1,few,TRBV12-3/TRBV12-4,TRBJ1-1,CASSSRQGRSEAFF
NA,NA,TRBV4-1,TRBJ1-1,CASSPSGGLGNTEAFF
NA,few,TRBV18,TRBJ2-1,CASSPTIDRTYNEQFF
TRBD2,NA,TRBV10-2,TRBJ2-1,CASERGGGYPNEQFF
TRBD2,NA,TRBV20-1,TRBJ2-5,CSARAAGGRGGTQYF
NA,NA,TRBV30,TRBJ1-2,CAWSVIGLGGYTF
NA,NA,TRBV6-1,TRBJ1-2,CASRVGTNYGYTF
TRBD2,many,TRBV7-2,TRBJ2-3,CASSFSAGIERRDTQYF
TRBD2,few,TRBV5-1,TRBJ2-3,CASLGGASTDTQYF
NA,few,TRBV5-1,TRBJ2-2,CASSLAGGAGELFF
TRBD2,NA,TRBV13,TRBJ2-1,CASGRSTSGGRNNEQFF
TRBD1,few,TRBV7-9,TRBJ1-6,CASSFYGQGLSPLHF
TRBD1,NA,TRBV6-5,TRBJ2-7,CASSWGQAVYEQYF
TRBD1,NA,TRBV9,TRBJ1-5,CASSETGGNQPQHF
NA,few,TRBV7-2,TRBJ2-5,CASSSDGPGETQYF
TRBD2,few,TRBV7-2,TRBJ2-7,CASSLGLAGASAYEQYF
NA,NA,TRBV4-3,TRBJ2-1,CASSLSSWREQFF
NA,many,TRBV5-1,TRBJ2-3,CASSLVGGRFTDTQYF
NA,many,TRBV24-1,TRBJ2-5,CATSDRRGTQYF
NA,few,TRBV4-3,TRBJ2-7,CASSQEGGGPFSYEQYF
NA,NA,TRBV5-1,TRBJ2-3,CASSLGPGSTDTQYF
TRBD2,few,TRBV20-1,TRBJ2-1,CSARDGTSGFDEQFF
NA,few,TRBV20-1,TRBJ2-6,CSARVAGSGANVLTF
NA,few,TRBV6-5,TRBJ2-3,CASRGAATDTQYF
NA,many,TRBV14,TRBJ2-1,CASSHSGNEQFF
TRBD1,few,TRBV5-1,TRBJ2-4,CASSASTGTVGNIQYF
TRBD2,few,TRBV7-2,TRBJ2-1,CASSFGLAENNEQFF
TRBD1,many,TRBV7-2,TRBJ2-1,CASSRDRGNNEQFF
NA,NA,TRBV7-9,TRBJ1-3,CASSFRRDSGNTIYF
NA,NA,TRBV5-5,TRBJ2-3,CASSSTRWGGLFTDTQYF
NA,NA,TRBV29-1,TRBJ2-3,CSAGTTSTDTQYF
NA,few,TRBV28,TRBJ2-5,CASSSVGVGETQYF
NA,many,TRBV18,TRBJ2-5,CASSRGVEETQYF
NA,few,TRBV7-3,TRBJ2-3,CASSSGTADTQYF
NA,once,TRBV5-6,TRBJ2-1,CASSLYAGQHNEQFF
NA,NA,TRBV9,TRBJ2-3,CASSVQAGAADTQYF
NA,few,TRBV19,TRBJ1-2,CASSIEDAGTSYGYTF
TRBD2,few,TRBV11-2,TRBJ2-1,CASSLEGGGFNEQFF